This T cell receptor (beta chain) was sequenced in a study of regulatory T cells in long-lasting Graves disease. This clonotype was recorded many times. According to the study, TCR beta libraries were built with iRepertoire HTBI primers and CDR3-region Arm-PCR. TCRdb ran MiXCR on the multiplex PCR reads and lists one entry per CDR3 protein. The sample includes 200,000 to 250,000 distinct CDR3 sequences, approximately 18% of them seen just once. Time point defined: newly diagnosed GD, antithyroid drugs for less than 3 months. PBMC-extracted RNA yielded the TCR library. These same records also appear under a second study, on T cells in Graves' hyperthyroidism and ophthalmopathy.

The receptor's source is a woman aged 25 to 39 with Graves disease. The sequencing here drew on peripheral blood mononuclear cells (PBMCs), taken at new diagnosis, from a patient treated with antithyroid drugs.

Here the CDR3 DNA reads TGCAGTGCTAGAGATGGTAGAAACACTGAAGCTTTCTTT. Protein product: CSARDGRNTEAFF. The rearrangement uses TRBV20-1 and TRBJ1-1, with D uncertain. V lost 0 bases to trimming and J lost 2 bases, with 7 bases between them. Germline CDR1 is DFQATT and CDR2 is SNEGSKA (reference sequence). CDR3 length equals 13 residues.